The sample holds a few counts of the clone carrying this T cell receptor beta chain. The antigen is not known. Time point described: healthy volunteer bleed at 2 weeks. Extraction of total RNA was performed on unfractionated whole blood. The data originate from a study of human T cells and chemical hapten exposure. Study results and caveats: After DPC sensitization, TCRs above 1 in 1000 frequency showed no change.

The trim removed 0 bases at V and 5 bases at J, leaving 6 bases unmatched. This CDR3 spans 16 amino acids. Germline loops: CDR1 DFQATT, CDR2 SNEGSKA (reference sequence). The study's library attached unique molecular identifiers to single cDNA molecules. TCRdb reprocessed the RACE reads via MiXCR and lists one record per CDR3 protein. The sample consists of 130,000 or so distinct CDR3 sequences, approximately 9.5% of them appearing once. This chain links TRBV20-1 with TRBJ1-6; 8 nucleotides agree with TRBD1. Sequencing input: whole blood. This clonotype was sampled from a male donor in good health. Some clones in this sample may be carry-over from other donors' samples. CDR3 in amino acids: CSARDPSTGDNSPLHF. CDR3 sequence (DNA): TGCAGTGCTAGAGATCCCTCGACAGGGGATAATTCACCCCTCCACTTT.